Each of the 9 T cell receptor beta chains below was sequenced from the same sample in a study of blood T cell repertoires in COVID-19. Sequencing was performed with immunoSEQ multiplex PCR; in TCRdb, only in-frame clones are kept and a portion is missing. The sample carries approximately 250,000 clones, approximately 90% recorded once. The source material was PBMCs or T cells enriched from blood (not recorded which). The receptors here all came from a woman between 40 and 50 years old with acute COVID-19.

This chain connects TRBV5-4 to TRBJ1-2, with D hard to call. This CDR3 region has 17 residues. Germline V gene lookup returns CDR1 SGHNT and CDR2 YYREEE (reference sequence). V dropped 4 bases and J dropped 0 bases, with 19 bases sitting between them. CDR3 DNA: TGTGCCAGCAGCCGCCTTGGTGGGCAGATTACTAACTATGGCTACACCTTC. Its protein is CASSRLGGQITNYGYTF.

The rearrangement joins TRBV5-1 to TRBJ1-1, with D perhaps TRBD1 (6 bases). Germline CDR1 SGHRS, CDR2 YFSETQ. Trimming stripped 1 base from V and 5 bases from J, with 12 bases between. This CDR3 comprises 14 residues. CDR3 sequence: CASSLMDSRTEAFF. CDR3 nucleotide sequence: TGCGCCAGCAGCTTGATGGACAGTAGAACTGAAGCTTTCTTT.

The chain links TRBV3-1 (or the pseudogene TRBV3-2) to TRBJ2-2; 14 bases line up with TRBD2. The CDR3 is 17 residues long. V lost 7 bases, J lost 6 bases, and 10 bases stayed unmatched. CDR1 is LGHDT, CDR2 YNNKEL, per germline (reference sequence). The CDR3 spells CASTSMGTSGSAGELFF. The CDR3 DNA reads as TGTGCCAGCACCTCAATGGGGACTAGCGGGAGTGCCGGGGAGCTGTTTTTT.

This clone was found a few times. This sequence joins TRBV19 and TRBJ1-4; D unclear. The germline V and J ends were trimmed by 5 bases and 0 bases, with 10 bases remaining between them. CDR1 is LNHDA, CDR2 SQIVND, per germline (reference sequence). The CDR3 is 15 amino acids. CDR3 region: CASSSQQATNEKLFF. The CDR3 DNA reads as TGTGCCAGTAGTTCCCAGCAGGCAACTAATGAAAAACTGTTTTTT. The full variable domain, completed using reference TRBV19 and TRBJ1-4, is DGGITQSPKYLFRKEGQNVTLSCEQNLNHDAMYWYRQDPGQGLRLIYYSQIVNDFQKGDIAEGYSVSREKKESFPLTVTSAQKNPTAFYLCASSSQQATNEKLFFGSGTQLSVL.

This sequence joins TRBV28 and TRBJ1-2, with 11 bases fitting TRBD1. The ends lost 5 bases at V and 6 bases at J; junction bases unmatched: 8. The CDR3 spans 15 residues. Looked up from germline, CDR1 is MDHEN and CDR2 is SYDVKM. CDR3 nucleotides: TGTGCCAGCAGTCCAGGACAGGGGGCAGGTGATGGCTACACCTTC. Translating gives CASSPGQGAGDGYTF.

The rearrangement joins TRBV19 to TRBJ2-3, with D tentatively TRBD1 (5 bases). This CDR3 region has 16 residues. Germline CDR1 LNHDA, CDR2 SQIVND (reference sequence). Trimming left V 10 bases short and J 0 bases short, with 20 bases between. CDR3 DNA sequence: TGTGCCACCATTCCAAGGGGAAAATCTAGCACAGATACGCAGTATTTT. This sequence encodes CATIPRGKSSTDTQYF.

This sequence joins TRBV13 and TRBJ2-5; weak D call: TRBD1 (6 bases). There are 14 residues in the CDR3. Germline V gene sequence: CDR1 PRHDT, CDR2 FYEKMQ (reference sequence). V dropped 4 bases and J dropped 0 bases, with 9 bases sitting between them. The CDR3 coding sequence is TGTGCCAGCAGCTCACAGGGTTACCAAGAGACCCAGTACTTC. Translated, it gives CASSSQGYQETQYF.

The chain has TRBV9 and TRBJ2-3, with D maybe TRBD1 (5 bases). V was trimmed by 0 bases and J by 6 bases, leaving 17 bases between them. The CDR3 spans 16 residues. Germline V gene sequence: CDR1 SGDLS, CDR2 YYNGEE. CDR3 region: CASSVGIVGREDTQYF. CDR3 nucleotides: TGTGCCAGCAGCGTAGGGATCGTGGGGCGAGAGGATACGCAGTATTTT.

The chain employs TRBV11-2 and TRBJ2-1; 7 bases are shared with TRBD2. The CDR3 has 14 amino acids. V lost 3 bases, J lost 9 bases, and 8 bases stayed unmatched. Germline assignment: CDR1 SGHAT and CDR2 FQNNGV. In nucleotides, the CDR3 is TGTGCCAGCAGCTTGGGCGGGAGTACCCCTGAGCAGTTCTTC. Amino acids: CASSLGGSTPEQFF.